This is a list of T cell receptor beta chains from one sample in a study of CD8 T cells in Susac syndrome. One entry per CDR3 protein, called by TCRdb with MiXCR from the immunoSEQ multiplex PCR reads. The sample carries about 300,000 distinct CDR3 sequences, approximately 85% recorded once. The sample taken for sequencing was CD8+ T cells from PBMCs. These receptors were obtained from a human donor with multiple sclerosis. Each CDR3 is given with its conserved first and last residue. The D gene is left open where the match is weak. Size values are once, few and many counts, or a class for expanded clones, and some rows have none.

- | - | TRBJ2-1 | TRBV29-1 | TGCAGCGTTGATGGGTCCAACTACAATGAGCAGTTCTTC | CSVDGSNYNEQFF
- | - | TRBJ2-1 | TRBV13 | TGTGCCAGCAGCTTGGACAGCGACAGTGACAATGAGCAGTTCTTC | CASSLDSDSDNEQFF
- | - | TRBJ2-7 | TRBV28 | TGTGCCAGCAGCCGGCGCTACGAGCAGTACTTC | CASSRRYEQYF
- | - | TRBJ2-5 | TRBV18 | TGTGCCAGCTCACCACGCGAACGCCTTCGGGAGCTGGAGGGGACCCAGTACTTC | CASSPRERLRELEGTQYF
TRBD2 | - | TRBJ2-7 | TRBV4-3 | TGCGCCAGCAGCCAAGACCCTAGCGGCGAATACGAGCAGTACTTC | CASSQDPSGEYEQYF
TRBD2 | - | TRBJ2-5 | TRBV29-1 | TGCAGCGTGCAACTAGCGGGAGAAGTGGAGACCCAGTACTTC | CSVQLAGEVETQYF
- | - | TRBJ1-4 | TRBV27 | TGTGCCAGCAGTCGGACAGTCGGGGAAAAACTGTTTTTT | CASSRTVGEKLFF
TRBD2 | - | TRBJ2-2 | TRBV29-1 | TGCAGCGTTCTCACGGGAGGGGAGCTCGGGGAGCTGTTTTTT | CSVLTGGELGELFF
- | - | TRBJ2-7 | TRBV7-9 | TGTGCCAGCAGCTCTAGCTTTCGGACAGCACACGGGGAGCAGTACTTC | CASSSSFRTAHGEQYF
- | - | TRBJ2-5 | TRBV6-2/TRBV6-3 | TGTGCCAGCAGTTCGCGAACTCAACTTCCCCTGGGAGAGACCCAGTACTTC | CASSSRTQLPLGETQYF
TRBD2 | - | TRBJ2-7 | TRBV2 | TGTGCCAGCACACCGGGACTAGCCTACGAGCAGTACTTC | CASTPGLAYEQYF
- | few | TRBJ1-2 | TRBV27 | TGTGCCAGCAGTTACACAGGGTCCCTAAACTATGGCTACACCTTC | CASSYTGSLNYGYTF
- | - | TRBJ1-5 | TRBV6-2/TRBV6-3 | TGTGCCAGCAGTTCCTTTGACGGCAATCAGCCCCAGCATTTT | CASSSFDGNQPQHF
- | - | TRBJ1-1 | TRBV14 | TGTGCCAGCAGCGTTGACCGGAACACTGAAGCTTTCTTT | CASSVDRNTEAFF
TRBD1 | once | TRBJ1-1 | TRBV19 | TGTGCCAGTAGTTGGGACAGGGTGTCCGAGACTGAAGCTTTCTTT | CASSWDRVSETEAFF
- | - | TRBJ2-1 | TRBV7-9 | TGTGCCAGCAGCTTAGATGGTATCTCCTACAATGAGCAGTTCTTC | CASSLDGISYNEQFF
- | - | TRBJ2-1 | TRBV27 | TGTGCCAGCAGTTTATTATCCCCCCTTGGCTCCTACAATGAGCAGTTCTTC | CASSLLSPLGSYNEQFF
TRBD2 | few | TRBJ2-7 | TRBV19 | TGTGCCAGTAGTATTCAGCGGGGAGGTGCCGAGCAGTACTTC | CASSIQRGGAEQYF
TRBD2 | few | TRBJ2-1 | TRBV19 | TGTGCCAGTAGTATAAATAGCGGGAGGGCCACTGAGCAGTTCTTC | CASSINSGRATEQFF
- | few | TRBJ2-5 | TRBV7-8 | TGTGCCAGCAGCTTAGAACTCCTGGGGACCCAGTACTTC | CASSLELLGTQYF
- | - | TRBJ2-7 | TRBV6-2/TRBV6-3 | TGTGCCAGCAGCTACTTGCGGGGCTCGGGGTCCTACGAGCAGTACTTC | CASSYLRGSGSYEQYF
- | few | TRBJ1-1 | TRBV19 | TGTGCCAGTAGTAGCGGATGGAACACTGAAGCTTTCTTT | CASSSGWNTEAFF
TRBD2 | once | TRBJ2-7 | TRBV3-1 | TGTGCCAGCAGTCCAAGCGGGAGTGGGGACGAGCAGTACTTC | CASSPSGSGDEQYF
TRBD2 | few | TRBJ2-5 | TRBV9 | TGTGCCAGCAGCCGGGGACTAGCGGAAGAGACCCAGTACTTC | CASSRGLAEETQYF
- | - | TRBJ1-1 | TRBV10-2 | TGCGCCAGCTCACGGGGAGGGGGAGCTTTCTTT | CASSRGGGAFF
- | few | TRBJ1-1 | TRBV15 | TGTGCCACCAGCAGTGTGGGTCGTGAAGCTTTCTTT | CATSSVGREAFF
- | - | TRBJ2-1 | TRBV20-1 | TGCAGTGCTAGAGGCACTAGCTCTAGTGAGCAGTTCTTC | CSARGTSSSEQFF
TRBD2 | - | TRBJ2-1 | TRBV28 | TGTGCCAGCAGTTTCATGGGGACTAGCGAGTACAATGAGCAGTTCTTC | CASSFMGTSEYNEQFF
- | - | TRBJ1-5 | TRBV12-3/TRBV12-4 | TGTGCCAGCAGTCCGAACAGTCTCGGGAGCAATCAGCCCCAGCATTTT | CASSPNSLGSNQPQHF
- | - | TRBJ1-2 | TRBV6-2/TRBV6-3 | TGTGCCAGCAGTTACAACGTCGCTAACTATGGCTACACCTTC | CASSYNVANYGYTF
TRBD2 | - | TRBJ2-7 | TRBV12-3/TRBV12-4 | TGTGCCAGCAGTTTAGCCCCAACGGACCTACTAGCGGGAGCCCACGAGCAGTACTTC | CASSLAPTDLLAGAHEQYF
- | once | TRBJ1-2 | TRBV5-6 | TGTGCCAGCAGCTTGGTGTTGGGTCTCTATGGCTACACCTTC | CASSLVLGLYGYTF
TRBD2 | - | TRBJ2-7 | TRBV20-1 | TGCAGTGCTAGAGATCAACTGGCGGGAGAGTTCTACGAGCAGTACTTC | CSARDQLAGEFYEQYF